One sample yielded the 6 T cell receptor beta chains listed below, sequenced in a study of preoperative IRX-2 immunotherapy in early breast cancer. Libraries were prepared by immunoSEQ multiplex PCR; TCRdb keeps only in-frame clonotypes and omits some of them. The table shows about 3,400 clones, with more than 65% occurring only once. Treatment given: preoperative locoregional IRX-2 cytokine immunotherapy. Sequencing was performed on tumor tissue, taken after IRX-2 immunotherapy. The receptor set was obtained from a human donor with breast cancer.

This rearrangement joins TRBV6-8 to TRBJ2-5, with D possibly matching TRBD2 (5 bases). This CDR3 has 13 residues. Trimming shortened V by 4 bases and J by 7 bases, and 13 bases separated the two germline ends. CDR1 and CDR2 from the germline V gene are MNHGY and SAAAGT. CDR3 sequence (DNA): TGTGCCAGCAGTTCCCTGGACCGGGGGACCCAGTACTTC. Its translation: CASSSLDRGTQYF.

The chain uses TRBV2 and TRBJ1-3; D gene uncertain. With 6 bases removed from V and 2 bases from J, the gap between germline ends came to 8 bases. The CDR3 covers 13 residues. Germline-derived CDR1 and CDR2 are SNHLY and FYNNEI. The DNA for the CDR3 is TGTGCCAGCAGGTACAGTACTGGAAACACCATATATTTT. This encodes CASRYSTGNTIYF.

The CDR3 protein is CASAGLAGGNQETQYF. As DNA, the CDR3 is TGTGCCAGCGCGGGACTAGCGGGGGGAAACCAAGAGACCCAGTACTTC. This chain uses TRBV6-4 with TRBJ2-5; 15 bases map to TRBD2. Germline CDR1 and CDR2: MRHNA and SNTAGT. CDR3 length: 16 amino acids. The trim removed 8 bases at V and 0 bases at J, leaving 4 bases unmatched.

Concerning this clone itself: The junction departs from germline at one end; a sequencing error may be responsible. CDR3 nucleotide sequence: TGTGCCATCAGTGAAGTCGCAGGTTATGGCTACACCTTC. This encodes CAISEVAGYGYTF. The chain uses TRBV6-1 and TRBJ1-2; D remains unclear. Germline lookup yields CDR1 MNHNS and CDR2 SASEGT. The CDR3 length is 13 residues.

This clone showed up just a few times. The chain is built from TRBV6-8 and TRBJ1-2; no firm D call. The CDR3 covers 14 residues. The V gene's germline CDR1 is MNHGY and CDR2 SAAAGT. V was shortened by 10 bases and J by 0 bases, with 15 bases between the two germline ends. The CDR3 coding sequence is TGTGCCATCAGCCCCCTCACAACTAACTATGGCTACACCTTC. It is translated as CAISPLTTNYGYTF.

This clone was detected once. CDR3 sequence reads: CAWSVSSVTARYF. CDR3 coding DNA: TGTGCCTGGAGTGTATCAAGTGTGACGGCGAGGTACTTC. The rearrangement uses TRBV30 and TRBJ2-7; D remains unclear. The length of the CDR3 is 13 residues. The V end lost 0 bases, the J end lost 12 bases, and 18 bases lay between the germline ends. The V gene's germline CDR1 is GTSNPN and CDR2 SVGIG (reference sequence).